These 25 T cell receptor beta chains were sequenced from one sample in a study of cytomegalovirus exposure and HLA in healthy donors. Vbeta (60) and Jbeta (13) primers were used in the PCR. Produced via immunoSEQ multiplex PCR; TCRdb's table is partial and in-frame only. The specimen's table records roughly 120,000 clones. Sequencing input: PBMCs. These receptors were taken from a man aged 35-49 years in good health and CMV-seronegative.

The rearrangement links TRBV4-1 to TRBJ2-7; 7 bases line up with TRBD2. CDR3 length: 16 residues. Losses at the gene ends were 1 base for V and 1 base for J; bases not matched to a gene: 7. Germline assignment: CDR1 MGHRA and CDR2 YSYEKL. CDR3 in amino acids: CASSQVPSGHSYEQYF. CDR3 DNA sequence: TGCGCCAGCAGCCAAGTCCCTAGCGGACATTCCTACGAGCAGTACTTC.

The V and J genes are TRBV5-1 and TRBJ2-1; TRBD1 is a possible D gene (6 bases). Trimming took off 4 bases at V and 3 bases at J, with 14 bases between the two ends. Germline V lookup: CDR1 SGHRS, CDR2 YFSETQ. The CDR3 spans 15 residues. The CDR3 sequence: CASSLPTGDYNEQFF. The CDR3 DNA sequence: TGCGCCAGCAGCCTTCCGACAGGCGACTACAATGAGCAGTTCTTC.

This chain links TRBV4-1 with TRBJ1-5; D unresolved. The length of the CDR3 is 16 residues. Looked up from germline, CDR1 is MGHRA and CDR2 is YSYEKL. Trimming removed 0 bases from V and 6 bases from J, with 15 bases in between. The chain's CDR3 is CASSQEAGFTAQPQHF. DNA of the CDR3: TGCGCCAGCAGCCAAGAGGCGGGTTTCACCGCTCAGCCCCAGCATTTT.

The DNA of the CDR3 is TGTGCCAGCAGTATTGACAGGGGGTCACCTGAAGCTTTCTTT. Its protein product is CASSIDRGSPEAFF. The rearrangement uses TRBV6-1 and TRBJ1-1, with 9 bases aligning to TRBD1. This CDR3 is built from 14 residues. The V and J ends lost 5 bases and 6 bases, in that order; junction bases with no gene match: 7. CDR1 MNHNS and CDR2 SASEGT come from the germline V gene.

The V and J genes are TRBV10-3 and TRBJ2-7, with 9 nucleotides matching TRBD1. Germline loops: CDR1 ENHRY, CDR2 SYGVKD. The CDR3 is 15 residues long. Unmatched junction bases numbered 7, after V lost 3 bases and J lost 4 bases. The chain's CDR3 is CAISDFGTGTYEQYF. The CDR3 coding sequence is TGTGCCATCAGTGACTTCGGGACAGGGACTTACGAGCAGTACTTC.

The CDR3 DNA reads as TGTGCCATCAGTACTACTAATCAGCCCCAGCATTTT. Its protein product is CAISTTNQPQHF. V gene TRBV10-3 combines with J gene TRBJ1-5; D unresolved. Looked up from germline, CDR1 is ENHRY and CDR2 is SYGVKD. Between the trimmed V and J ends, which lost 5 bases and 4 bases, there was a span of 6 bases. This CDR3 spans 12 amino acids.

This chain joins TRBV6-6 and TRBJ2-1, with a tentative D call TRBD2 (6 bases). Germline-derived CDR1 and CDR2 are MNHNY and SVGAGI (reference sequence). Trimming took 2 bases from V and 3 from J, leaving 8 bases between them. The CDR3 sequence is 14 residues long. In nucleotides, the CDR3 is TGTGCCAGCAGTTACGGCGGGGTCTACAATGAGCAGTTCTTC. Translated, it gives CASSYGGVYNEQFF.

This sequence joins TRBV30 and TRBJ1-4; no clear D gene. This CDR3 has 13 amino acids. Germline-derived CDR1 and CDR2 are GTSNPN and SVGIG (reference sequence). The V end was cut by 0 bases, the J end by 10 bases, with 12 bases between. The CDR3, as DNA: TGTGCCTGGAGTGTGTCCCCAGGTCCAAAACTGTTTTTT. It yields the protein CAWSVSPGPKLFF.

The chain combines TRBV18 with TRBJ1-4, with D unresolved. The CDR3 totals 15 residues. The V and J ends lost 3 bases and 4 bases respectively, with 12 bases between them. Germline CDR1 and CDR2: KGHSH and LQKENI. CDR3 coding DNA: TGTGCCAGCTCACCGTCGGGGTTAGGTAATGAAAAACTGTTTTTT. It encodes CASSPSGLGNEKLFF.

CDR3 coding DNA: TGTGCCAGCTCACCACCCTCCGGGACAGGGGGCACAGATACGCAGTATTTT. Translation gives CASSPPSGTGGTDTQYF. This chain connects TRBV18 to TRBJ2-3, with 10 nucleotides matching TRBD1. This CDR3 has 17 amino acids. The V gene end was trimmed by 0 bases and the J gene end by 1 base; junction bases not matched to a gene: 4. CDR1 and CDR2 from the germline V gene are KGHSH and LQKENI.

The J gene is TRBJ2-7, the V gene TRBV5-6, with D possibly matching TRBD1 (6 bases). V lost 7 bases to trimming and J lost 4 bases, with 18 bases between them. This CDR3 contains 14 residues. Germline assignment: CDR1 SGHDT and CDR2 YYEEEE. The CDR3 loop reads CASGETGRGYEQYF. For the CDR3, the DNA is TGTGCCAGCGGGGAGACAGGACGAGGTTACGAGCAGTACTTC.

J is TRBJ2-2 and V is TRBV6-4, with 8 bases that match TRBD2. The CDR3 covers 14 residues. Germline CDR1 reads MRHNA; CDR2 reads SNTAGT. J was trimmed by 7 bases and V by 6 bases; bases with no gene match: 7. The CDR3: CASRSAGEGGELFF. Here the CDR3 DNA reads TGTGCCAGCAGATCAGCGGGAGAGGGCGGGGAGCTGTTTTTT.

The chain couples TRBV4-1 to TRBJ1-4; tentative D call: TRBD1 (5 bases). The CDR3 extends over 15 amino acids. Per the germline V gene, CDR1 is MGHRA and CDR2 is YSYEKL. V was pared by 2 bases and J by 3 bases, with 10 bases between. This chain's CDR3 is CASSQIQQANEKLFF. Written as DNA, the CDR3 is TGCGCCAGCAGCCAAATACAACAGGCTAATGAAAAACTGTTTTTT.

CDR3 bases: TGTGCCAGCAGCTTAGGGTGGCTAGCGGGAGGGTTATCTACCTACAATGAGCAGTTCTTC. It codes for CASSLGWLAGGLSTYNEQFF. This chain links TRBV7-6 with TRBJ2-1, with 12 bases fitting TRBD2. CDR1 and CDR2 from the germline V gene are SGHVS and FNYEAQ. The CDR3 loop spans 20 amino acids. The V segment lost 1 base and the J segment 2 bases; nucleotides outside the gene matches: 12. The full variable domain, with the rest looked up from reference TRBV7-6 and TRBJ2-1, is GAGVSQSPRYKVTKRGQDVALRCDPISGHVSLYWYRQALGQGPEFLTYFNYEAQQDKSGLPNDRFSAERPEGSISTLTIQRTEQRDSAMYRCASSLGWLAGGLSTYNEQFFGPGTRLTVL.

The V gene is TRBV11-3, the J gene TRBJ1-2; no firm D call. Trimming took off 5 bases at V and 0 bases at J, with 16 bases between the two ends. CDR3 length: 16 amino acids. Germline values: CDR1 SGHNT, CDR2 YENEEA. This CDR3 reads CASSLDRVTTNYGYTF. The CDR3 DNA sequence: TGTGCCAGCAGCCTCGACCGGGTCACAACTAACTATGGCTACACCTTC.

This chain joins TRBV5-1 and TRBJ2-3; TRBD2 is a possible D gene (6 bases). Germline V gene data show CDR1 as SGHRS and CDR2 as YFSETQ. Trimming removed 0 bases from V and 5 bases from J, with 10 bases in between. The CDR3 covers 14 residues. The CDR3 DNA reads as TGCGCCAGCAGCTTGGGCGGGGTAGGAGATACGCAGTATTTT. Translating it yields CASSLGGVGDTQYF.

The V gene is TRBV10-2, the J gene TRBJ2-3; the match to TRBD1 covers 8 bases. The germline gives CDR1 WSHSY, CDR2 SAAADI. CDR3 length: 16 residues. V was pared by 7 bases and J by 2 bases, with 11 bases of the junction left unmatched. The CDR3: CASKKGQGFNTDTQYF. As DNA, the CDR3 is TGCGCCAGCAAAAAAGGACAGGGTTTTAACACAGATACGCAGTATTTT.

The V call is TRBV5-6, the J call TRBJ2-7, with a possible D match to TRBD1 (5 bases). Germline V gene sequence: CDR1 SGHDT, CDR2 YYEEEE. V was pared by 2 bases and J by 2 bases, with 8 bases between. The CDR3 consists of 13 residues. DNA of the CDR3: TGTGCCAGCAGCTTCGCAGGGACCTACGAGCAGTACTTC. This translates into CASSFAGTYEQYF.

This rearrangement joins TRBV19 to TRBJ2-3, with 10 bases identical to TRBD1. The CDR3 runs to 13 residues. Germline V gene data show CDR1 as LNHDA and CDR2 as SQIVND (reference sequence). V shed 5 bases, J shed 6 bases, and the junction held 2 bases outside the gene matches. This chain's CDR3 is CASSGQGGDTQYF. The CDR3 coding sequence is TGTGCCAGTAGTGGACAGGGGGGCGATACGCAGTATTTT.

This chain uses TRBV30 with TRBJ1-1; 7 bases map to TRBD1. Germline CDR1 GTSNPN, CDR2 SVGIG (reference sequence). There are 15 residues in the CDR3. Trimming took 2 bases from V and 3 from J; bases not matched to a gene: 9. Here the CDR3 DNA reads TGTGCCTGGAGTTCACTCAGGGGGTGGGACACTGAAGCTTTCTTT. Translation gives CAWSSLRGWDTEAFF.

The gene calls are TRBV5-1 and TRBJ2-1, with 7 bases aligning to TRBD2. Germline trimming cut 4 bases from V and 5 bases from J; bases unmatched to any gene: 12. CDR1 and CDR2 (germline): SGHRS, YFSETQ. The CDR3 totals 16 residues. CDR3 region: CASSGGDVRAHNEQFF. CDR3 nucleotides: TGCGCCAGCAGCGGGGGGGACGTCCGGGCGCACAATGAGCAGTTCTTC.

Points on this clone: This sample also contains other DNA sequences that code for the same CDR3. The V gene is TRBV7-9, the J gene TRBJ1-1; D perhaps matches TRBD1 (5 bases). The CDR3 totals 13 residues. Germline V gene sequence: CDR1 SEHNR, CDR2 FQNEAQ (reference sequence). Deletions cut 5 bases from V and 1 base from J, with 8 bases between. Written as DNA, the CDR3 is TGTGCCAGCAGCCTCCAGGGGAACACTGAAGCTTTCTTT. Protein sequence: CASSLQGNTEAFF.

Note on this clone: Other DNA variants within this sample encode the same CDR3. CDR3 nucleotides: TGTGCCAGCAGCTTTAGCGGGAGCTCCTACGAGCAGTACTTC. Protein sequence: CASSFSGSSYEQYF. The chain uses TRBV7-2 and TRBJ2-7; 9 bases agree with TRBD2. Germline CDR1 is SGHTA and CDR2 is FQGNSA. CDR3 length: 14 amino acids. With V trimmed by 3 bases and J by 0 bases, 0 bases remained unmatched.

The chain carries TRBV20-1 and TRBJ2-3; no firm D call. The CDR3 consists of 11 residues. V was trimmed by 6 bases and J by 5 bases, leaving 9 bases between them. From germline, CDR1 is DFQATT and CDR2 SNEGSKA (reference sequence). The CDR3 region is CSALIVDTQYF. The DNA of the CDR3 is TGCAGTGCGTTAATCGTAGATACGCAGTATTTT.

The CDR3 sequence: CASSLWGQVEAFF. Written as DNA, the CDR3 is TGTGCCAGCAGCTTGTGGGGGCAGGTTGAAGCTTTCTTT. V usage is TRBV5-4 and J usage is TRBJ1-1, with D possibly matching TRBD1 (6 bases). The CDR3 has 13 amino acids. CDR1 is SGHNT, CDR2 YYREEE, per germline (reference sequence). The germline V and J ends were trimmed by 1 base and 7 bases, with 11 bases remaining between them.